One T cell receptor (beta chain) is described in this entry. Its cognate antigen has yet to be identified. No base quality values were provided; no much bigger clone lies one nucleotide off. The data stem from a study of blood T cell repertoires in COVID-19 (dated by TCRdb to the early 2020s). Regarding the study in general: The collaborator samples originated in the United States, Italy and Spain and spanned the acute and convalescent phases of COVID-19. The prospective study material was composed of cDNA or gDNA derived from T cells, B-cell-depleted T cells, or PBMCs. The dataset comprised deeply sampled blood TCRbeta repertoires from subjects exposed to, actively infected with, or recovered from COVID-19. A freely available public database, intended as a resource for researchers studying the immune response to SARS-CoV-2, is where the repertoires were released. Samples were obtained from the ongoing ImmuneRACE study (first 160 participants) and from 950 to 1,500 subjects provided by 6 global collaborators. A de-identified subject ID, COVID-19 status, age in years and sex were almost always included in the sample metadata. Where available, HLA class I and class II types were taken from metadata supplied by the sample provider and were not determined by assay-based typing.

Study-level results and caveats: Clinical and demographic metadata were provided uncurated, with the amount varying by source and participant.

The collaborating institutions used their own protocols to collect whole blood in K2EDTA tubes. Collaborator samples were shipped for TCRbeta analysis as frozen whole blood, isolated PBMCs, or DNA extracted from either sample type. The immunoSEQ Assay, a bias-controlled multiplex PCR, was used to amplify TCRbeta CDR3 regions from genomic DNA. The published analysis was carried out like this. Within the assay, amplification of reference gene primers was used to estimate how many nucleated cells each sample contained. Sequence reads were collapsed and filtered to measure the absolute abundance of every unique TCRbeta CDR3 rearrangement. For each sample, productive Simpson clonality was calculated as the square root of Simpson's diversity index over productive rearrangements. Not all clones reach the TCRdb copy of this immuneACCESS table, which keeps in-frame sequences only. Checked studies attribute under half of the gap to unresolved V genes and leave the rest unexplained. D and trimming come from the DNA, and the V and J calls and clone size come from that table. Present in this sample are 25,000 to 35,000 clones, 87% of which were seen just once. The ten most abundant clones make up under 7% of the sample.

The sequenced sample consisted of peripheral blood. The TCR comes from a man aged 55 to 70 with active COVID-19.

CDR3 sequence: CASSLAAGGKYGYTF. The nucleotides are TGTGCCAGCAGTTTAGCGGCCGGGGGGAAGTATGGCTACACCTTC. The chain is encoded by TRBV27 joined to TRBJ1-2; tentative D gene TRBD1, with 5 bases matching. Taken from cysteine to phenylalanine, the CDR3 has 15 residues. Only CDR3 DNA remains: 45 bases, in frame from the first base. Trimming removed 2 bases from V and 5 bases from J, leaving 15 bases between the germline ends. Reading the germline V gene (reference sequence) gives CDR1 MNHEY and CDR2 SMNVEV.